These T cell receptor beta chains were read from a single sample in a study of T-cell reconstitution after alpha-beta-depleted transplantation in children. TCRdb fed the PCR reads into MiXCR, producing one record per CDR3 protein. The sample yields about 48,000 distinct CDR3 sequences, about 5% seen once. The input for sequencing was PBMCs, mostly from graft donor cells, taken 60 days after TCRalphabeta/CD19-depleted stem cell transplant. The receptors were gathered from a female patient aged 2 to 10 who had a stem cell transplant for aplastic anemia, so the T cells may come from the graft donor. Each CDR3 is given with its conserved first and last residue. The D gene is left open where the match is weak. Clone size is given for some rows only: seen once, a few or many times, or a class if the clone is expanded.

v_gene: TRBV7-2
abundance: many
d_gene: NA
j_gene: TRBJ1-5
CDR3nt: TGTGCCAGCAGCCGCGGGCGATACTACAATCAGCCCCAGCATTTT
CDR3aa: CASSRGRYYNQPQHF

v_gene: TRBV18
abundance: few
d_gene: NA
j_gene: TRBJ1-1
CDR3nt: TGTGCCAGCTCACCCCAGCCCCACACTGAAGCTTTCTTT
CDR3aa: CASSPQPHTEAFF

v_gene: TRBV7-3
abundance: many
d_gene: NA
j_gene: TRBJ2-1
CDR3nt: TGTGCCAGCAGCTTAGGAGCTAGCTCCTACAATGAGCAGTTCTTC
CDR3aa: CASSLGASSYNEQFF

v_gene: TRBV7-2
abundance: many
d_gene: NA
j_gene: TRBJ2-2
CDR3nt: TGTGCCAGCAGCTTAATCCCCGGGGAGCTGTTTTTT
CDR3aa: CASSLIPGELFF

v_gene: TRBV20-1
abundance: few
d_gene: NA
j_gene: TRBJ2-2
CDR3nt: TGCAGTGCTAGTCCGGTTAACACCGGGGAGCTGTTTTTT
CDR3aa: CSASPVNTGELFF

v_gene: TRBV12-3/TRBV12-4
abundance: many
d_gene: TRBD2
j_gene: TRBJ2-1
CDR3nt: TGTGCCAGCAGCCAAGCGGGAGGTAGCTATGAGCAGTTCTTC
CDR3aa: CASSQAGGSYEQFF

v_gene: TRBV18
abundance: NA
d_gene: NA
j_gene: TRBJ1-2
CDR3nt: TGTGCCAGCTCAGACAATAACTATGGCTACACCTTC
CDR3aa: CASSDNNYGYTF

v_gene: TRBV10-3
abundance: few
d_gene: TRBD1
j_gene: TRBJ2-7
CDR3nt: TGTGCGCCCGAGTTCGGGACAGGGAACAACGAGCAGTACTTC
CDR3aa: CAPEFGTGNNEQYF

v_gene: TRBV2
abundance: many
d_gene: TRBD2
j_gene: TRBJ2-1
CDR3nt: TGTGCCAGCAGGGGGACTAGCAGAGTCTACAATGAGCAGTTCTTC
CDR3aa: CASRGTSRVYNEQFF

v_gene: TRBV28
abundance: NA
d_gene: NA
j_gene: TRBJ2-7
CDR3nt: TGTGCCAGCAGTTCAAGGGTTTGGACCCACTACGAGCAGTACTTC
CDR3aa: CASSSRVWTHYEQYF

v_gene: TRBV18
abundance: NA
d_gene: NA
j_gene: TRBJ2-7
CDR3nt: TGTGCCAGCTCACCTACAGCAGGACAGACATCGGAGCAGTACTTC
CDR3aa: CASSPTAGQTSEQYF

v_gene: TRBV12-3/TRBV12-4
abundance: NA
d_gene: TRBD2
j_gene: TRBJ2-2
CDR3nt: TGTGCCAGCAGTCGGGTACTAGCGGGGGGGAACACCGGGGAGCTGTTTTTT
CDR3aa: CASSRVLAGGNTGELFF

v_gene: TRBV29-1
abundance: many
d_gene: NA
j_gene: TRBJ1-2
CDR3nt: TGCAGCGATCGGACAGCTTATGGCTACACCTTC
CDR3aa: CSDRTAYGYTF

v_gene: TRBV2
abundance: few
d_gene: NA
j_gene: TRBJ2-7
CDR3nt: TGTGCCAGCGGGATTGATGGTCGGGATCACGAGCAGTACTTC
CDR3aa: CASGIDGRDHEQYF

v_gene: TRBV28
abundance: NA
d_gene: NA
j_gene: TRBJ2-7
CDR3nt: TGTGCCAGCAGTTCCAGCGGGGCCGGACAGCCCTACGAGCAGTACTTC
CDR3aa: CASSSSGAGQPYEQYF

v_gene: TRBV29-1
abundance: few
d_gene: NA
j_gene: TRBJ2-7
CDR3nt: TGCAGCGTTGGGTGGCAGGGGTCCTACGAGCAGTACTTC
CDR3aa: CSVGWQGSYEQYF

v_gene: TRBV28
abundance: many
d_gene: TRBD1
j_gene: TRBJ2-7
CDR3nt: TGTGCCAGCTATCGACAGGGTTTAGGGGAGCAGTACTTC
CDR3aa: CASYRQGLGEQYF

v_gene: TRBV7-9
abundance: NA
d_gene: TRBD1
j_gene: TRBJ1-1
CDR3nt: TGTGCCAGCAGCCAGGGACAGATTTACACTGAAGCTTACTTT
CDR3aa: CASSQGQIYTEAYF

v_gene: TRBV7-6
abundance: NA
d_gene: TRBD1
j_gene: TRBJ2-5
CDR3nt: TGTGCCAGCAGCTTAGAAGGGGGACAGGGGAAAAAAGAGACCCAGTACTTC
CDR3aa: CASSLEGGQGKKETQYF